These 8 T cell receptor beta chains share one sample of origin, sequenced in a study of blood T cell repertoires in COVID-19. The table came from immunoSEQ multiplex PCR; TCRdb's copy has only in-frame clones and leaves some out. The data contain about 140,000 clones, about 83% of them singletons. The sample consisted of peripheral blood. All receptors come from a woman aged 40 to 50 with acute or convalescent COVID-19.

There are a few counts of this clone. The chain carries TRBV30 and TRBJ1-2, with unresolved D. Germline CDR1 GTSNPN, CDR2 SVGIG (reference sequence). The CDR3 is made up of 10 amino acids. The CDR3 DNA follows: TGTGCAACAGTCCGTAGTGGCTACACCTTC. Encoded protein: CATVRSGYTF.

This clone was picked up one time. V gene TRBV6-2 or TRBV6-3 combines with J gene TRBJ1-5; D ambiguous. The V and J ends lost 0 bases and 3 bases respectively, with 9 bases between them. This CDR3 has 15 amino acids. Per germline, CDR1 MNHEY and CDR2 SVGEGT. The CDR3 coding sequence is TGTGCCAGCAGTTACTCGAGAGGGTTCAATCAGCCCCAGCATTTT. Amino acid sequence: CASSYSRGFNQPQHF.

J is TRBJ1-2 and V is TRBV27, with D possibly being TRBD1 (5 bases). Trimming took off 5 bases at V and 4 bases at J, with 14 bases between the two ends. CDR3 size: 14 residues. The V gene's germline CDR1 is MNHEY and CDR2 SMNVEV (reference sequence). This CDR3 is CASSQGEQPYGYTF. The CDR3 DNA is TGTGCCAGCAGTCAGGGCGAGCAGCCCTATGGCTACACCTTC.

The chain employs TRBV27 and TRBJ1-2; D is unclear. This CDR3 contains 15 residues. Trimming left V 2 bases short and J 4 bases short, with 14 bases between. Germline V CDR1 and CDR2: MNHEY, SMNVEV (reference sequence). DNA of the CDR3: TGTGCCAGCAGTTTAGGCCAAGACTCCTCCTATGGCTACACCTTC. Translated, it gives CASSLGQDSSYGYTF.

The CDR3 sequence: CASREDRVNTEAFF. The DNA for the CDR3 is TGTGCCAGTAGGGAAGACAGAGTGAACACTGAAGCTTTCTTT. This sequence joins TRBV19 and TRBJ1-1, with a possible D match to TRBD1 (5 bases). Germline V gene data show CDR1 as LNHDA and CDR2 as SQIVND (reference sequence). The CDR3 is made up of 14 amino acids. The V and J ends lost 6 bases and 0 bases respectively, with 11 bases between them.

J is TRBJ1-1 and V is TRBV5-4; perhaps TRBD1 as D (5 bases). Trimming cost V 0 bases and J 9 bases, with 15 bases left between them. Looked up from germline, CDR1 is SGHNT and CDR2 is YYREEE (reference sequence). The CDR3 consists of 14 residues. CDR3 residues: CASSLGGRRDQAFF. CDR3 sequence (DNA): TGTGCCAGCAGCTTGGGGGGGAGGAGGGACCAAGCTTTCTTT.

DNA for the CDR3: TGTGCCAGCAGCCCGTTCCGAGGAATAAATCAGCCCCAGCATTTT. This codes for CASSPFRGINQPQHF. The V call is TRBV6-2 or TRBV6-3, the J call TRBJ1-5, with D unresolved. Trimming left V 6 bases short and J 4 bases short, with 16 bases between. This CDR3 has 15 residues. The germline V gene encodes CDR1 MNHEY and CDR2 SVGEGT.

The chain uses TRBV28 and TRBJ2-2, with 8 bases aligning to TRBD2. There are 16 residues in the CDR3. CDR1 is MDHEN and CDR2 is SYDVKM in the germline V gene. V was pared by 7 bases and J by 5 bases, with 12 bases of the junction left unmatched. The CDR3 is CASTFRPAGGTGELFF. The CDR3 DNA follows: TGTGCCAGCACCTTTCGCCCCGCGGGGGGAACCGGGGAGCTGTTTTTT.